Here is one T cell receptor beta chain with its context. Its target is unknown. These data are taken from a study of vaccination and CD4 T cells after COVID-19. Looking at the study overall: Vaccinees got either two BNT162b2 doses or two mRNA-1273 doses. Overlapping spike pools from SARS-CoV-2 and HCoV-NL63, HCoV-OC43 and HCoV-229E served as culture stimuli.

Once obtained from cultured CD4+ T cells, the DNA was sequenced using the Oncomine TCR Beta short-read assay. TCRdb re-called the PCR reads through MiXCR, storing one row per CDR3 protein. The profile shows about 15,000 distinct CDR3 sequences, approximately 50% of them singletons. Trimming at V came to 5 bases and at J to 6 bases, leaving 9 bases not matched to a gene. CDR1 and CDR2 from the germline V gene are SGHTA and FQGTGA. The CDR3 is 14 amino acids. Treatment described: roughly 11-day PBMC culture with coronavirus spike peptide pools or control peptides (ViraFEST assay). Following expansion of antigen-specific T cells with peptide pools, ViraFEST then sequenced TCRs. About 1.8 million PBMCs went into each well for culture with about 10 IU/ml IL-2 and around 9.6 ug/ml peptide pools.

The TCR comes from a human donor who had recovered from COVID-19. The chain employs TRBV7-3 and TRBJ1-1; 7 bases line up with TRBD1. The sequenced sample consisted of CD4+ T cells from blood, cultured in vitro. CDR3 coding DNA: TGTGCCAGCAGCCCGACTCTGACAGGGTCTGAAGCTTTCTTT. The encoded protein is CASSPTLTGSEAFF.